The next 11 T cell receptor beta chains were all read from a single sample in a study of blood T cell repertoires in COVID-19. Method: immunoSEQ multiplex PCR; TCRdb's copy keeps in-frame clones and lacks some. The table includes 150,000 to 200,000 clones, 80% to 90% detected once. The source material was peripheral blood. Receptor source: a human donor with active or convalescent COVID-19. The donor label of this sample is uncertain.

V and J are TRBV29-1 and TRBJ1-4; D gene unclear. The CDR3 loop spans 13 amino acids. CDR1 and CDR2 (germline): SQVTM, ANQGSEA. V gave up 6 bases and J gave up 1 base, with 9 bases separating them. This CDR3 reads CSVASLTNEKLFF. For the CDR3, the DNA is TGCAGCGTCGCGTCTTTAACTAATGAAAAACTGTTTTTT.

In its sample, this clone was seen once. The chain joins TRBV12-3 or TRBV12-4 to TRBJ2-3, with no clear D. The V gene lost 6 bases and the J gene lost 1 base, with 8 bases spanning the gap. The CDR3 is 13 residues long. CDR3 in DNA: TGTGCCAGCAGGGCCGCTGGCACAGATACGCAGTATTTT. Its protein product is CASRAAGTDTQYF.

On this clone: Relative to the germline gene, one junction end is altered; a read error may explain this. The chain is built from TRBV7-2 and TRBJ2-7, with TRBD2 matching 10 bases. The CDR3 is 15 residues long. Per germline, CDR1 SGHTA and CDR2 FQGNSA. The CDR3 loop reads CASSPRGKSSGGITF. Here the CDR3 DNA reads TGTGCCAGCAGCCCACGAGGGAAGAGTAGCGGGGGGATAACCTTC.

This clone has just a few counts. The CDR3 sequence: CASSYGGQDTFF. Written as DNA, the CDR3 is TGTGCCAGCAGTTACGGGGGACAGGATACTTTCTTT. This chain links TRBV6-5 with TRBJ1-1, with 8 bases lining up with TRBD1. J was trimmed by 12 bases and V by 2 bases; bases with no gene match: 5. This CDR3 region has 12 residues. Germline lookup yields CDR1 MNHEY and CDR2 SVGAGI.

The chain is built from TRBV2 and TRBJ2-1; 10 bases are a match to TRBD1. Germline trimming cut 2 bases from V and 14 bases from J; bases unmatched to any gene: 21. Germline V CDR1 and CDR2: SNHLY, FYNNEI. This CDR3 has 18 residues. The CDR3 sequence is CASSEYARPGQGVSFKFF. CDR3 nucleotides: TGTGCCAGCAGTGAATACGCCCGCCCAGGACAGGGGGTGTCGTTTAAGTTCTTC.

V gene TRBV5-4 combines with J gene TRBJ2-3; no definite D call. From germline, CDR1 is SGHNT and CDR2 YYREEE (reference sequence). There are 15 residues in the CDR3. V lost 3 bases to trimming and J lost 0 bases, with 11 bases between them. The CDR3 sequence is CASSYEEISTDTQYF. In nucleotides, the CDR3 is TGTGCCAGCAGCTACGAGGAAATTAGCACAGATACGCAGTATTTT.

The rearrangement links TRBV6-2 or TRBV6-3 to TRBJ2-5; D is undetermined. This CDR3 is built from 13 residues. Germline values: CDR1 MNHEY, CDR2 SVGEGT. Trimming cost V 4 bases and J 2 bases, with 8 bases left between them. For the CDR3, the DNA is TGTGCCAGCAGTTGGGCATTACAAGAGACCCAGTACTTC. Translating gives CASSWALQETQYF.

The V and J genes are TRBV9 and TRBJ1-2, with 11 nucleotides matching TRBD1. Losses at the gene ends were 3 bases for V and 5 bases for J; bases not matched to a gene: 0. This CDR3 region has 13 residues. Germline assignment: CDR1 SGDLS and CDR2 YYNGEE. CDR3 sequence (DNA): TGTGCCAGCAGCGGGGACAGGGGGTATGGCTACACCTTC. This gives the protein CASSGDRGYGYTF.

The rearrangement links TRBV5-5 to TRBJ2-2; 7 nucleotides match TRBD1. The V segment lost 0 bases and the J segment 6 bases; nucleotides outside the gene matches: 11. There are 17 residues in the CDR3. Germline CDR1 is SGHKS and CDR2 is YYEKEE (reference sequence). The CDR3 is CASSLENRGRVPGELFF. Here the CDR3 DNA reads TGTGCCAGCAGCTTGGAAAATAGGGGGCGGGTTCCCGGGGAGCTGTTTTTT.

This chain joins TRBV24-1 and TRBJ2-4, with 7 nucleotides matching TRBD2. V lost 3 bases and J lost 0; bases outside the gene matches: 13. Germline values: CDR1 KGHDR, CDR2 SFDVKD. The CDR3 length is 19 residues. CDR3 protein: CATSDPPGRGNLAKNIQYF. The DNA of the CDR3 is TGTGCCACCAGTGATCCTCCCGGGCGGGGGAACTTAGCCAAAAACATTCAGTACTTC.

The chain combines TRBV6-6 with TRBJ2-3, with D possibly being TRBD2 (6 bases). The CDR3 loop spans 15 amino acids. V was shortened by 1 base and J by 1 base, with 9 bases between the two germline ends. In germline, CDR1 is MNHNY, CDR2 SVGAGI (reference sequence). The CDR3 reads CASSYWGGGTDTQYF. The DNA of the CDR3 is TGTGCCAGCAGTTACTGGGGCGGGGGCACAGATACGCAGTATTTT.